Described below is a single T cell receptor beta chain sequence and its context. This sample stems from a study of blood T cell repertoires in COVID-19. Looking at the study overall: From T cells, B-cell-depleted T cells, or PBMCs came the material, which was cDNA or gDNA.

The repertoire was sequenced with immunoSEQ multiplex PCR; TCRdb's copy has only in-frame clones and lacks some. The sample shows roughly 130,000 clones, roughly 80% of them seen only once. Source material: peripheral blood. The clonotype was recovered from a woman aged 25-40 years who had recovered from COVID-19.

The CDR3 spells CASPGTSGGPPADTQYF. The CDR3, as DNA: TGTGCCAGCCCAGGGACTAGCGGGGGGCCCCCCGCAGATACGCAGTATTTT. The chain combines TRBV21-1 with TRBJ2-3; TRBD2 is the table's D call and was not checked against the DNA. TRBV21-1 is tagged as a pseudogene. The CDR3 is 17 amino acids.